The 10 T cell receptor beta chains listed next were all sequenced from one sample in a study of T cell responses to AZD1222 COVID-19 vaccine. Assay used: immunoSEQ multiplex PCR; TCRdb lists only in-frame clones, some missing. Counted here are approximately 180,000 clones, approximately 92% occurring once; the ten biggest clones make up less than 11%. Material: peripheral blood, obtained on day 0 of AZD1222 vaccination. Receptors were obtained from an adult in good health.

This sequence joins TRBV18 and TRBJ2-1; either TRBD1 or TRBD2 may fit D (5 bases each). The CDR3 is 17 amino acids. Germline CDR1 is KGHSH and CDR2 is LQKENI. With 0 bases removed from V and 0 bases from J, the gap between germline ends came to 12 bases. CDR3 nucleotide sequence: TGTGCCAGCTCACCACCTTTAATCGGGGCCTCCTACAATGAGCAGTTCTTC. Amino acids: CASSPPLIGASYNEQFF.

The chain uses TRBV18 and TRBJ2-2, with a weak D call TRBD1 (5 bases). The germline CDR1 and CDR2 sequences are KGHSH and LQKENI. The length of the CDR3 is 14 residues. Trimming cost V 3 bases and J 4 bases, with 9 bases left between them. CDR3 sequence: CASSPQGTTGELFF. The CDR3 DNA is TGTGCCAGCTCACCTCAGGGAACCACCGGGGAGCTGTTTTTT.

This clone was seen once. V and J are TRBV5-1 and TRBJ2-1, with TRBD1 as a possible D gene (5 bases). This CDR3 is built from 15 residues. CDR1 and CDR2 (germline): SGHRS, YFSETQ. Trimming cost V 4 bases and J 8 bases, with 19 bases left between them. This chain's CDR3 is CASSLLTLRAYEQFF. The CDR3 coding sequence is TGCGCCAGCAGCCTTTTAACCCTCAGGGCCTATGAGCAGTTCTTC.

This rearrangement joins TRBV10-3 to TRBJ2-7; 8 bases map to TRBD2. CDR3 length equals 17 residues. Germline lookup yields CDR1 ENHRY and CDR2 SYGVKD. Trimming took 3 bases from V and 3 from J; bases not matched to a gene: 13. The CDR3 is CAISDELSQSGGYEQYV. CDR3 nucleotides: TGTGCCATCAGTGATGAATTGTCGCAGAGCGGGGGCTACGAGCAGTACGTC.

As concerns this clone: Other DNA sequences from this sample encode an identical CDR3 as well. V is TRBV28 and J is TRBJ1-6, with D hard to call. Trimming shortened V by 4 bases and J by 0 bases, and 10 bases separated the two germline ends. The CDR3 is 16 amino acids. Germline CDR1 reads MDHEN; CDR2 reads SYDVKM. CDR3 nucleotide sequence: TGTGCCAGCAGTTCGCAGACAAGCTCCTATAATTCACCCCTCCACTTT. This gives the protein CASSSQTSSYNSPLHF.

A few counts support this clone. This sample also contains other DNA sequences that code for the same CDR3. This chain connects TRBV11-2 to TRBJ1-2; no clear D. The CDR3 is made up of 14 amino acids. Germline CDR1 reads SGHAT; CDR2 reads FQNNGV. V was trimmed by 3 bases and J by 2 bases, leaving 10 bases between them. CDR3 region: CASSLTRTNYGYTF. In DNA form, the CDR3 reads TGTGCCAGCAGCTTGACGAGAACGAACTATGGCTACACCTTC. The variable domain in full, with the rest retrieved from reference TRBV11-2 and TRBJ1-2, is EAGVAQSPRYKIIEKRQSVAFWCNPISGHATLYWYQQILGQGPKLLIQFQNNGVVDDSQLPKDRFSAERLKGVDSTLKIQPAKLEDSAVYLCASSLTRTNYGYTFGSGTRLTVV.

Here the CDR3 DNA reads TGTGCCAGTAGTACACGGAACTCCTACAATGAGCAGTTCTTC. It encodes CASSTRNSYNEQFF. The chain employs TRBV19 and TRBJ2-1, with D uncertain. Trimming took off 4 bases at V and 0 bases at J, with 7 bases between the two ends. CDR3 length equals 14 residues. Germline V gives CDR1 LNHDA, CDR2 SQIVND (reference sequence).

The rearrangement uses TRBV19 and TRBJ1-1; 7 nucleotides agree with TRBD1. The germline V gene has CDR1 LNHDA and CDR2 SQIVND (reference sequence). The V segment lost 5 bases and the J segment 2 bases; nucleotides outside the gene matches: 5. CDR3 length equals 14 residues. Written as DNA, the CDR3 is TGTGCCAGTAGTCGACGGGACAGTAACACTGAAGCTTTCTTT. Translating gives CASSRRDSNTEAFF.

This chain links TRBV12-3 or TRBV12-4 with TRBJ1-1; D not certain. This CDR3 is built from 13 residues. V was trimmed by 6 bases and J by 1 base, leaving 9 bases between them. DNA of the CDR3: TGTGCCAGCAGCGGACGGCGGAACACTGAAGCTTTCTTT. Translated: CASSGRRNTEAFF.

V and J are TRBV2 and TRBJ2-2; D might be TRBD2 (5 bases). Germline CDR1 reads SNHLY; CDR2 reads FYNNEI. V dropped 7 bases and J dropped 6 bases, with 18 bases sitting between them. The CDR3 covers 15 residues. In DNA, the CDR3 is TGTGCCAGCAAGGTCGGGGAGACACCCCCCGGGGAGCTGTTTTTT. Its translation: CASKVGETPPGELFF.